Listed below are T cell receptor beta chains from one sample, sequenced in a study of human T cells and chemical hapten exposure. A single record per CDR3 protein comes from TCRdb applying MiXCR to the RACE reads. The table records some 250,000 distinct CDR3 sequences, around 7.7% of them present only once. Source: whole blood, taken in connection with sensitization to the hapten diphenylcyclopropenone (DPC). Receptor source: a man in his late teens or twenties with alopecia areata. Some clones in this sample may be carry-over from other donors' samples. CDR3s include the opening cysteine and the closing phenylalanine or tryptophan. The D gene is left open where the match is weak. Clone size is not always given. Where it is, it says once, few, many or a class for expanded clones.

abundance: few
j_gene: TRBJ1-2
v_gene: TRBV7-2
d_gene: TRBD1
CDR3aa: CASSLGTGVDYGYTF
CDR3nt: TGTGCCAGCAGCTTGGGGACAGGGGTTGACTATGGCTACACCTTC

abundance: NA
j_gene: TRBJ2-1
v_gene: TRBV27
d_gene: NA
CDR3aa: CASSGRTGSEQFF
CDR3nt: TGTGCCAGCAGTGGCCGGACGGGTAGCGAGCAGTTCTTC

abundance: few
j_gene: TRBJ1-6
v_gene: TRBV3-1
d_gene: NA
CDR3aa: CASSQGLGKHNSPLHF
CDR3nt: TGTGCCAGCAGCCAAGGGTTAGGGAAACATAATTCACCCCTCCACTTT

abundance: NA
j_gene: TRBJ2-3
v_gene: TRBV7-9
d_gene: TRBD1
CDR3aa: CASSWGTGDTQYF
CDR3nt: TGTGCCAGCAGCTGGGGGACAGGGGATACGCAGTATTTT

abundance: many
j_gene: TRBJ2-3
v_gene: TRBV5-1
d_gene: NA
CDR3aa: CASSLATGRRDTQYF
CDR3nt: TGCGCCAGCAGCTTGGCCACAGGGAGGAGAGATACGCAGTATTTT

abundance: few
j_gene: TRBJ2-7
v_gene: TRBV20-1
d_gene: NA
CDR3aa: CSAYTDDSYEQYF
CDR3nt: TGCAGTGCTTATACAGATGACTCCTACGAGCAGTACTTC

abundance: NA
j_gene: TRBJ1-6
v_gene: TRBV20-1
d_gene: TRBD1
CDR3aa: CSARVRGQAYSPLHF
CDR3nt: TGCAGTGCTAGAGTAAGGGGACAGGCTTATTCACCCCTCCACTTT

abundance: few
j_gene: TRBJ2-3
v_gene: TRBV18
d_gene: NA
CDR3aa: CASSLTGEGTDTQYF
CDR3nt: TGTGCCAGCTCACTTACAGGGGAGGGCACAGATACGCAGTATTTT

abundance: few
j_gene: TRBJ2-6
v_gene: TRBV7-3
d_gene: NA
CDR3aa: CASSPKSGANVLTF
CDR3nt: TGTGCCAGCAGCCCCAAATCTGGGGCCAACGTCCTGACTTTC

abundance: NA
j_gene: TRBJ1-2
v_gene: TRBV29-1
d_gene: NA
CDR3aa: CSVDPGPTTYGYTF
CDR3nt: TGCAGCGTTGACCCGGGACCGACTACCTATGGCTACACCTTC

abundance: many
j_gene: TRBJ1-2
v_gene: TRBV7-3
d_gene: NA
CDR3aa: CASSSMNGYGYTF
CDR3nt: TGTGCCAGCAGCTCCATGAATGGTTATGGCTACACCTTC

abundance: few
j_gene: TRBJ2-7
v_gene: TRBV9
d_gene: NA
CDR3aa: CASSVAPGQGSSYEQYF
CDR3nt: TGTGCCAGCAGCGTAGCACCCGGGCAGGGTAGCTCCTACGAGCAGTACTTC

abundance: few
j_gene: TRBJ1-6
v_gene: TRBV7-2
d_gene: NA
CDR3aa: CASSLFTDSTYNSPLHF
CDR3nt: TGTGCCAGCAGCTTATTTACTGACAGTACCTATAATTCACCCCTCCACTTT

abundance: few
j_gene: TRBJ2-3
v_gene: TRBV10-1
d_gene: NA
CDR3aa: CASSEAGTDTQYF
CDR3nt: TGCGCCAGCAGTGAGGCGGGCACAGATACGCAGTATTTT

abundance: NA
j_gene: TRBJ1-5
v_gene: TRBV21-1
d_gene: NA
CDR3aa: CASSKEQGYSNQPQHF
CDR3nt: TGTGCCAGCAGCAAAGAGCAGGGTTATAGCAATCAGCCCCAGCATTTT

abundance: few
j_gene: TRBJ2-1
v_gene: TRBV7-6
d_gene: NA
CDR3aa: CASTPVVEEGEQFF
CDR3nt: TGTGCCAGCACCCCCGTGGTCGAGGAGGGTGAGCAGTTCTTC